The rows below give T cell receptor beta chains drawn from one sample of a study of cytomegalovirus exposure and HLA in healthy donors. The data were produced by immunoSEQ multiplex PCR, yet TCRdb's version contains in-frame clones alone and is incomplete. The data hold around 100,000 clones, with about four fifths observed a single time. The source material was PBMCs. The receptors were gathered from a man aged 25-40 years in good health and CMV-seropositive. Each CDR3 is given with its conserved first and last residue. Fields, in order: J gene, V gene, D gene, CDR3 DNA, CDR3 protein. The D gene is left open where the match is weak.

>TRBJ2-3|TRBV5-8|TRBD2
TGTGCCAGCAGCTTTTCAGCGGGCGGGGGTACGCAGTATTTT
CASSFSAGGGTQYF
>TRBJ2-1|TRBV6-5|NA
TGTGCCAGCAGTTACACTACTAGCAACAATGAGCAGTTCTTC
CASSYTTSNNEQFF
>TRBJ1-2|TRBV18|NA
TGTGCCAGTGGGCCAGCCGATTACTATGGCTACACCTTC
CASGPADYYGYTF
>TRBJ2-1|TRBV5-1|TRBD2
TGCGCCAGCAGCTTGGATAGCGGGAGTGGGAATGAGCAGTTCTTC
CASSLDSGSGNEQFF
>TRBJ1-1|TRBV9|TRBD1
TGTGCCAGCAGCGTAGCTGGGACAGAGAACACTGAAGCTTTCTTT
CASSVAGTENTEAFF
>TRBJ2-5|TRBV5-1|NA
TGCGCCAGCAGCCCACGGGCCCAGGGGGAGACCCAGTACTTC
CASSPRAQGETQYF
>TRBJ2-6|TRBV7-2|TRBD1
TGTGCCAGCAGCTTAGGTCCGACAGGGTTACTCTCTGGGGCCAACGTCCTGACTTTC
CASSLGPTGLLSGANVLTF
>TRBJ2-1|TRBV4-3|NA
TGCGCCAGCAGCAAGACTCCGCAGAGCTCCTACAATGAGCAGTTCTTC
CASSKTPQSSYNEQFF
>TRBJ2-2|TRBV30|NA
TGTGCCCTGGACCCAGCAGGGACCGGGGAGCTGTTTTTT
CALDPAGTGELFF
>TRBJ2-3|TRBV10-3|NA
TGTGCCGGATCCAACAGGGATTACACAGATACGCAGTATTTT
CAGSNRDYTDTQYF
>TRBJ2-7|TRBV28|NA
TGTGCCAGCAGTACCCCCGGGTCGAGCTCCTACGAGCAGTACTTC
CASSTPGSSSYEQYF
>TRBJ2-1|TRBV11-2|NA
TGTGCCAGCAGCTTACAATCGGGGGAGAGGGGCAATGAGCAGTTCTTC
CASSLQSGERGNEQFF
>TRBJ1-1|TRBV5-1|NA
TGCGCCAGCAGCTTCGGTTCGCTTATAAGTGAAGCTTTCTTT
CASSFGSLISEAFF